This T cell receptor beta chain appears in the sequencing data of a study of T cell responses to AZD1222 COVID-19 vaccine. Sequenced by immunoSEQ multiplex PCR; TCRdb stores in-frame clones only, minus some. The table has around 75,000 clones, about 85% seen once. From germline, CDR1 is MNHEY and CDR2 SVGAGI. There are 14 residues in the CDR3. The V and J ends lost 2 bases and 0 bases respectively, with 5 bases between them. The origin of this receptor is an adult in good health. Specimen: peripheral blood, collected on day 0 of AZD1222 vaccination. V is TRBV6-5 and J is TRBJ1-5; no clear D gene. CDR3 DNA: TGTGCCAGCAGTTACCGGTATAGCAATCAGCCCCAGCATTTT. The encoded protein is CASSYRYSNQPQHF.